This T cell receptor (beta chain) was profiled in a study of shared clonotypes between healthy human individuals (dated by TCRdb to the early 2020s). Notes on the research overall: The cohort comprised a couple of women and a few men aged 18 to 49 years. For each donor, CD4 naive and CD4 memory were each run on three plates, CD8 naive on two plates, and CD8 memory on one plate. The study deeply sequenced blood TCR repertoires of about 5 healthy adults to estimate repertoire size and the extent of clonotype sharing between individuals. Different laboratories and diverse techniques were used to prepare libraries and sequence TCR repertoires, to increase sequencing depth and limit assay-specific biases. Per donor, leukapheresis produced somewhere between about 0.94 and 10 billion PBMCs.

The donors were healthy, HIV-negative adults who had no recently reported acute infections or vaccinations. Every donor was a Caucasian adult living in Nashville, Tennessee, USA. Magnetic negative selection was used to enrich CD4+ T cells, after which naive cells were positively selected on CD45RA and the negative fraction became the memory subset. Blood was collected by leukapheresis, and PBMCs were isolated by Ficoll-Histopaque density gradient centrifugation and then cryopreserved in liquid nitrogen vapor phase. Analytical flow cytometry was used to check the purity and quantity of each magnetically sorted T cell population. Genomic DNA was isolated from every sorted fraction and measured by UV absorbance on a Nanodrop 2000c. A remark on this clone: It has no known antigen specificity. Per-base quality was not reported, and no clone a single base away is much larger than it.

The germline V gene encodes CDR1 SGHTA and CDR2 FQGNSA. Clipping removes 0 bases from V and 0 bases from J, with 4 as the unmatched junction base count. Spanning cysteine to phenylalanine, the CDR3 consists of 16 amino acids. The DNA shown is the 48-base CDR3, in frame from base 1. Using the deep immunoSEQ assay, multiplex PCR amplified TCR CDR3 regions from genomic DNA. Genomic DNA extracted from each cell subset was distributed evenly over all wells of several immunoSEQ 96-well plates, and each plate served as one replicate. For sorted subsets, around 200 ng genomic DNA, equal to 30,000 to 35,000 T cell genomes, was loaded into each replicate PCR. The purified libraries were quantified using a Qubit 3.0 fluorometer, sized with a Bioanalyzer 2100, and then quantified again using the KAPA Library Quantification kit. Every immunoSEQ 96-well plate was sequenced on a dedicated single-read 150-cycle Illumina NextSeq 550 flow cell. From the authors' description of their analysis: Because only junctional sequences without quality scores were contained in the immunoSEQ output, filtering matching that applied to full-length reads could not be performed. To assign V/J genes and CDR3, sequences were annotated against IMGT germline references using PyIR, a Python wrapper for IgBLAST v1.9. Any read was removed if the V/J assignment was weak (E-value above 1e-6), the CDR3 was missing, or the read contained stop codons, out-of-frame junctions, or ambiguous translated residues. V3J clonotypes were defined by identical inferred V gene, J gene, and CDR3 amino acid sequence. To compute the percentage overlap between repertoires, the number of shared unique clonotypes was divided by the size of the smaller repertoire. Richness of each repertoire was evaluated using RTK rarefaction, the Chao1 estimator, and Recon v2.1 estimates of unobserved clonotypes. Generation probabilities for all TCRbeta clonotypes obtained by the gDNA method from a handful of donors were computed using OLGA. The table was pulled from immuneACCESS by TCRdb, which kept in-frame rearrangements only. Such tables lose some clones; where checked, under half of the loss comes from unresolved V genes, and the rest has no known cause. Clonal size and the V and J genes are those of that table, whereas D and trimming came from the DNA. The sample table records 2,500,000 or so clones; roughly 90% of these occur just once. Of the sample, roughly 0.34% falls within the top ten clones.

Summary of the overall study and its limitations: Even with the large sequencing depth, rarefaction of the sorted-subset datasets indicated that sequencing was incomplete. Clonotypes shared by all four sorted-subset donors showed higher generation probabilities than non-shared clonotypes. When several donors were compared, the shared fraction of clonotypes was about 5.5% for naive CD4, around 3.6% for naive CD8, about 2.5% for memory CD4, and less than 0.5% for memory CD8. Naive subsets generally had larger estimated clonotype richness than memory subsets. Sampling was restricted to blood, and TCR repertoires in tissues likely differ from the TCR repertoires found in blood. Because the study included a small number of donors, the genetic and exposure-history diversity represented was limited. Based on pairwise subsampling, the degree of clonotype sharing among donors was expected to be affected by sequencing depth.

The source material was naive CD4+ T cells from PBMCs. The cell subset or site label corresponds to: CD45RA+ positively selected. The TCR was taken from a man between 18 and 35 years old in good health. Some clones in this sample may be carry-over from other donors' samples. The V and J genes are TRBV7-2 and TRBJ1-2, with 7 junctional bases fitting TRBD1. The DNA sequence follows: TGTGCCAGCAGCTTAGCGGAGGGGGCAACTAACTATGGCTACACCTTC. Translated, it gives CASSLAEGATNYGYTF.